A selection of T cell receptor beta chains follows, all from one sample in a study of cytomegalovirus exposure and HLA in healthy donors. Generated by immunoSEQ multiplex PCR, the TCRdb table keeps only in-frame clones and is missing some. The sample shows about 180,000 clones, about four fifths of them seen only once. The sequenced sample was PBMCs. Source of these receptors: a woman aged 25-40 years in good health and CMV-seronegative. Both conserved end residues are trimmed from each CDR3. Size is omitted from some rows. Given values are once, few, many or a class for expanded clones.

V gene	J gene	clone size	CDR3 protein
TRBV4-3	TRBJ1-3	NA	ASSQDLPGTGNTIY
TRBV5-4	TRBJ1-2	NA	ASSANAGRGLNYGYT
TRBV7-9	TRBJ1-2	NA	ASSSAGGYGYT
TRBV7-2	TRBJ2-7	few	ASSLAGQAYEQY
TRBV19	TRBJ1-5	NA	ASTQLTGTAQPQH
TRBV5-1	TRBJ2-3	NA	ASSLGSQGTYTDTQY
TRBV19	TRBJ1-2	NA	ASSVRYGYT
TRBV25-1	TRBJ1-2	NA	ASAGQSNYGYT
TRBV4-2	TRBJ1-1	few	ASSQALGGANTEAF
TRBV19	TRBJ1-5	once	ASSVTRGSNQPQH
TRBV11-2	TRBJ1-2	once	ASSLAGGGGYT
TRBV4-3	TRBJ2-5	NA	ASSQERGGQETQY
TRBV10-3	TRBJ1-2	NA	AISLGLGANYGYT
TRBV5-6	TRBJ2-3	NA	ASSLRQFSPDTQY
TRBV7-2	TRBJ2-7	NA	ASSLHEEQY
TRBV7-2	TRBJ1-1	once	ASNLGRGTEAF
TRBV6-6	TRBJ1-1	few	ASSWAKNTEAF
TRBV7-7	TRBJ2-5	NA	ASSLRQGREETQY
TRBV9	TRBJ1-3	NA	ASSVTGVPGNTIY
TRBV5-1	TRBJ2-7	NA	ASSAGTGGYEQY
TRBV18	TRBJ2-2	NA	ASSTMGASTGELF
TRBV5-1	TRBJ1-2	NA	ASSQGVNPYGYT
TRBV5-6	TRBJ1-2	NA	ASSSTDRGYGYT
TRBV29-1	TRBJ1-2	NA	SVGQADLSGYT
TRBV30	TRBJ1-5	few	AWDGDNQPQH
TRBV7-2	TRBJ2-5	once	ASSLGRAPETQY
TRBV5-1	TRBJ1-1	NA	ASSNPTPTGAF
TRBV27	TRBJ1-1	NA	ASSKGQGAGDTEAF
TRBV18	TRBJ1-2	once	ASSGQGNYGYT
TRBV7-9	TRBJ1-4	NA	ASNGGDKPNEKLF
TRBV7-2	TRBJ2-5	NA	ASSLGSGLDLAQY
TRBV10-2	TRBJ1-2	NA	ASIRGSGGNGYT